This TCR beta chain was obtained from a study of blood T cell repertoires in COVID-19. Study background: Sources were T cells, B-cell-depleted T cells, or PBMCs; the material itself was cDNA or gDNA.

Original methodology: It was from reference gene primer amplification that nucleated cell counts were estimated. Assay: immunoSEQ multiplex PCR; the TCRdb copy retains only in-frame clones and omits some. V, J and clone size are taken as reported in that table, and D and trimming were inferred from the DNA itself. The sample includes tens of thousands of clones, 70% to 80% of them seen just once. This clone came up a few times. Germline V CDR1 and CDR2: MNHEY, SVGEGT. V shed 4 bases, J shed 5 bases, and the junction held 7 bases outside the gene matches. This CDR3 contains 15 residues. Material for sequencing was peripheral blood. The V and J genes are TRBV6-2 or TRBV6-3 and TRBJ1-1, with 10 bases fitting TRBD1. The receptor's source is a man between 65 and 79 years old with active or convalescent COVID-19. The CDR3 DNA reads as TGTGCCAGCAGTTCTTCCGGGACAGGGGAGACTGAAGCTTTCTTT. This codes for CASSSSGTGETEAFF.